Following are 32 T cell receptor beta chains from one sample sequenced in a study of vaccination and CD4 T cells after COVID-19. Sequencing of the DNA from cultured CD4+ T cells was carried out with the Oncomine TCR Beta short-read assay. TCRdb re-called the PCR reads through MiXCR, storing one row per CDR3 protein. Of roughly 6,800 distinct CDR3 sequences listed, less than 30% are singletons. These TCRs are of unknown antigen specificity. Treatment given: roughly 10-day PBMC culture with coronavirus spike peptide pools or control peptides (ViraFEST assay). This sample comprised CD4+ T cells from blood, cultured in vitro, obtained after SARS-CoV-2 vaccination. These receptor sequences come from a human donor who had recovered from COVID-19.

The chain has TRBV28 and TRBJ2-7; D is ambiguous. CDR3 length: 12 amino acids. From germline, CDR1 is MDHEN and CDR2 SYDVKM. Trimming stripped 3 bases from V and 5 bases from J, with 8 bases between. The CDR3: CASSFGHDEQYF. In nucleotides, the CDR3 is TGTGCCAGCAGTTTCGGGCACGACGAGCAGTACTTC. The whole variable domain, remainder taken from reference TRBV28 and TRBJ2-7, is DVKVTQSSRYLVKRTGEKVFLECVQDMDHENMFWYRQDPGLGLRLIYFSYDVKMKEKGDIPEGYSVSREKKERFSLILESASTNQTSMYLCASSFGHDEQYFGPGTRLTVT.

The V and J genes are TRBV4-2 and TRBJ2-1; D ambiguous. The germline V gene encodes CDR1 LGHNA and CDR2 YNFKEQ. V shed 0 bases and J shed 7 bases, with 4 bases lying between them. This CDR3 contains 12 residues. The chain's CDR3 is CASSQDLNEQFF. CDR3 in DNA: TGTGCCAGCAGCCAAGACTTGAATGAGCAGTTCTTC.

This clonotype was counted between two and nine times. The V and J genes are TRBV7-9 and TRBJ1-1; a possible D gene is TRBD1 (6 bases). This CDR3 is built from 16 residues. V gave up 5 bases and J gave up 1 base, with 17 bases separating them. Looked up from germline, CDR1 is SEHNR and CDR2 is FQNEAQ (reference sequence). In DNA form, the CDR3 reads TGTGCCAGCAGCCCTAGGCGGGGGGCCGGGAACACTGAAGCTTTCTTT. Residues: CASSPRRGAGNTEAFF.

V usage is TRBV20-1 and J usage is TRBJ1-1; a weak D match, TRBD1 (5 bases). V lost 3 bases and J lost 5, with 10 bases in between. The CDR3 has 12 residues. Germline CDR1 DFQATT, CDR2 SNEGSKA (reference sequence). As DNA, the CDR3 is TGCAGTGCTAGTTATAGGGGAACTGAAGCTTTCTTT. Amino acids: CSASYRGTEAFF.

This chain uses TRBV20-1 with TRBJ2-7, with D unresolved. With 4 bases removed from V and 2 bases from J, the gap between germline ends came to 18 bases. The CDR3 consists of 15 residues. CDR1 and CDR2 from the germline V gene are DFQATT and SNEGSKA (reference sequence). The CDR3 is CSATHSTRRAYEQYF. In nucleotides, the CDR3 is TGCAGTGCTACCCACTCCACAAGACGGGCCTACGAGCAGTACTTC.

This clonotype was seen a few times. V usage is TRBV11-3 and J usage is TRBJ2-7; TRBD1 matches at 7 bases. Per the germline V gene, CDR1 is SGHNT and CDR2 is YENEEA. This CDR3 region has 13 residues. J lost 2 bases, V lost 5 bases, and 3 bases had no gene match. The CDR3 DNA sequence: TGTGCCAGCAGCCAAACAGGGGCCTACGAGCAGTACTTC. Translation gives CASSQTGAYEQYF. Drawing the rest from reference TRBV11-3 and TRBJ2-7, the complete variable domain is EAGVVQSPRYKIIEKKQPVAFWCNPISGHNTLYWYLQNLGQGPELLIRYENEEAVDDSQLPKDRFSAERLKGVDSTLKIQPAELGDSAVYLCASSQTGAYEQYFGPGTRLTVT.

The chain couples TRBV5-6 to TRBJ1-2; the match to TRBD1 covers 8 bases. CDR1 and CDR2 from the germline V gene are SGHDT and YYEEEE. V was clipped by 3 bases and J by 2 bases; unmatched bases: 9. The length of the CDR3 is 16 residues. The CDR3: CASSWTGSDLNYGYTF. For the CDR3, the DNA is TGTGCCAGCAGCTGGACAGGGTCCGACTTAAACTATGGCTACACCTTC.

This clonotype was detected a few times. The V call is TRBV19, the J call TRBJ2-7; 12 bases fit TRBD2. In germline, CDR1 is LNHDA, CDR2 SQIVND (reference sequence). V lost 5 bases, J lost 0 bases, and 11 bases stayed unmatched. CDR3 size: 18 residues. The CDR3 here is CASSPGSRTSGDSYEQYF. The CDR3 DNA reads TGTGCCAGTAGTCCTGGGTCCAGGACTAGCGGGGACTCCTACGAGCAGTACTTC.

The rearrangement joins TRBV7-3 to TRBJ2-6; 7 bases line up with TRBD2. This CDR3 spans 18 amino acids. J gave up 2 bases and V 6 bases, and 13 bases lay outside the gene matches. Germline loops: CDR1 SGHTA, CDR2 FQGTGA. The chain's CDR3 is CASSPLERGEPGANVLTF. In DNA, the CDR3 is TGTGCCAGCAGTCCATTGGAGCGGGGCGAGCCTGGGGCCAACGTCCTGACTTTC.

The chain is built from TRBV6-1 and TRBJ2-3, with 8 bases aligning to TRBD1. J was trimmed by 4 bases and V by 5 bases; bases with no gene match: 8. The germline gives CDR1 MNHNS, CDR2 SASEGT. CDR3 length: 15 residues. The CDR3 is CASSRTGIFADTQYF. CDR3 nucleotides: TGTGCCAGCAGTCGGACAGGGATTTTCGCAGATACGCAGTATTTT.

V gene TRBV29-1 combines with J gene TRBJ2-5, with TRBD2 matching 10 bases. The CDR3 sequence is 15 residues long. V shed 3 bases, J shed 5 bases, and the junction held 9 bases outside the gene matches. Germline values: CDR1 SQVTM, CDR2 ANQGSEA. The CDR3: CSVEPAGGPGETQYF. The CDR3 DNA follows: TGCAGCGTTGAGCCAGCGGGAGGGCCGGGGGAGACCCAGTACTTC.

The chain recombines TRBV5-1 with TRBJ2-5, with D hard to call. Trimming shortened V by 1 base and J by 2 bases, and 6 bases separated the two germline ends. CDR1 SGHRS and CDR2 YFSETQ come from the germline V gene. The CDR3 is 13 residues long. The DNA for the CDR3 is TGCGCCAGCAGCTTGAACGTTCAAGAGACCCAGTACTTC. It codes for CASSLNVQETQYF.

The chain carries TRBV20-1 and TRBJ2-2, with a weak D call TRBD1 (6 bases). V lost 4 bases and J 5 bases, leaving 11 bases between the germline ends. Germline CDR1 reads DFQATT; CDR2 reads SNEGSKA (reference sequence). The CDR3 sequence is 13 residues long. The CDR3 DNA follows: TGCAGTGCTACTCAGGGGACGACCGGGGAGCTGTTTTTT. This encodes CSATQGTTGELFF.

About this clonotype itself: A read error is possible here, since a much larger clone lies one base away. V gene TRBV6-5 combines with J gene TRBJ2-7; D remains ambiguous. CDR1 is MNHEY, CDR2 SVGAGI, per germline. The CDR3 extends over 9 amino acids. CDR3 in DNA: TGTGCCGGCAGTTACGAGCAGTACTTC. It specifies CAGSYEQYF.

In its sample, this clonotype is medium-sized. The V and J genes are TRBV7-2 and TRBJ1-6; TRBD1 might be the D (5 bases). In germline, CDR1 is SGHTA, CDR2 FQGNSA. With 4 bases removed from V and 7 bases from J, the gap between germline ends came to 14 bases. The CDR3 extends over 15 amino acids. The CDR3 sequence is CASSSQGTANSPLHF. CDR3 nucleotides: TGTGCCAGCAGCTCGCAGGGCACCGCGAATTCACCCCTCCACTTT. The full variable domain, rest sourced from reference TRBV7-2 and TRBJ1-6, is GAGVSQSPSNKVTEKGKDVELRCDPISGHTALYWYRQSLGQGLEFLIYFQGNSAPDKSGLPSDRFSAERTGGSVSTLTIQRTQQEDSAVYLCASSSQGTANSPLHFGNGTRLTVT.

This clonotype is judged medium-sized. This sequence joins TRBV20-1 and TRBJ1-2, with TRBD1 matching 9 bases. Looked up from germline, CDR1 is DFQATT and CDR2 is SNEGSKA (reference sequence). CDR3 length: 14 residues. Germline trimming cut 3 bases from V and 2 bases from J; bases unmatched to any gene: 4. CDR3 nucleotides: TGCAGTGCTAGGGAGGACAGGGGAAACTATGGCTACACCTTC. It translates to CSAREDRGNYGYTF.

The chain joins TRBV27 to TRBJ2-1; D is uncertain. CDR1 is MNHEY, CDR2 SMNVEV, per germline (reference sequence). V gave up 2 bases and J gave up 6 bases, with 17 bases separating them. The CDR3 is 16 residues long. DNA of the CDR3: TGTGCCAGCAGTTTAGGTTTGGGCGGAGCCATCAATGAGCAGTTCTTC. Protein sequence: CASSLGLGGAINEQFF.

The sample holds one count of this clonotype. The chain has TRBV7-8 and TRBJ2-7; the match to TRBD2 covers 12 bases. This CDR3 has 15 residues. Trimming at V came to 7 bases and at J to 5 bases, leaving 9 bases not matched to a gene. Germline loops: CDR1 SGHVS, CDR2 FQNEAQ. CDR3 loop: CASTPGLAGWHEQYF. The DNA of the CDR3 is TGTGCCAGCACCCCTGGACTAGCGGGATGGCACGAGCAGTACTTC.

V is TRBV19 and J is TRBJ1-5; D gene uncertain. Germline CDR1 and CDR2: LNHDA and SQIVND (reference sequence). The V end was cut by 5 bases, the J end by 4 bases, with 6 bases between. The CDR3 has 12 residues. CDR3 protein: CASSAINQPQHF. The CDR3 DNA follows: TGTGCCAGTAGTGCTATAAATCAGCCCCAGCATTTT.

This clonotype is medium-sized (0.01 to 0.1%) within its sample. This chain connects TRBV20-1 to TRBJ2-5; D gene uncertain. Looked up from germline, CDR1 is DFQATT and CDR2 is SNEGSKA (reference sequence). Trimming shortened V by 1 base and J by 1 base, and 4 bases separated the two germline ends. The CDR3 runs 12 residues. The CDR3 is CSARVVQETQYF. The CDR3 DNA sequence: TGCAGTGCTAGAGTTGTCCAAGAGACCCAGTACTTC.

Comment on this clonotype: Its ends do not fully match the called genes, so a read error is possible. This chain uses TRBV29-1 with TRBJ2-5, with 10 bases that match TRBD2. Germline V lookup: CDR1 SQVTM, CDR2 ANQGSEA. The CDR3 loop spans 15 amino acids. The CDR3 DNA sequence: TGCAGCGGCGCATACCTAGCGGGAGCGGGAGAGGCCCAGTACTTC. Its protein is CSGAYLAGAGEAQYF.

This sequence joins TRBV6-1 and TRBJ2-3; 10 bases line up with TRBD1. Germline lookup yields CDR1 MNHNS and CDR2 SASEGT. This CDR3 is 16 amino acids long. The J segment lost 8 bases and the V segment lost 5 bases, leaving 13 bases of the junction unmatched. DNA of the CDR3: TGTGCCAGCAGTCGCCTCCGGGACAGGGGTCACGGTACGCAGTATTTT. It translates to CASSRLRDRGHGTQYF.

This sequence joins TRBV9 and TRBJ2-7; a possible D gene is TRBD2 (6 bases). The CDR3 runs 18 residues. Germline CDR1 SGDLS, CDR2 YYNGEE. Trimming left V 0 bases short and J 3 bases short, with 22 bases between. The CDR3 loop is CASSVEGGWVVGYYEQYF. CDR3 in DNA: TGTGCCAGCAGCGTAGAAGGAGGGTGGGTGGTTGGCTACTACGAGCAGTACTTC.

The sample holds a few counts of this clonotype. This sequence joins TRBV7-2 and TRBJ1-1, with D unresolved. Germline loops: CDR1 SGHTA, CDR2 FQGNSA. The CDR3 is made up of 11 amino acids. Trimming removed 3 bases at V and 3 bases at J, with 2 bases between. CDR3 DNA sequence: TGTGCCAGCAGCTTCGACACTGAAGCTTTCTTT. Encoded protein: CASSFDTEAFF.

V and J are TRBV6-1 and TRBJ2-1; 15 bases agree with TRBD2. CDR1 and CDR2 (germline): MNHNS, SASEGT. The V segment lost 6 bases and the J segment 8 bases; nucleotides outside the gene matches: 11. This CDR3 comprises 17 residues. Here the CDR3 reads CASSRTSGGVVGYEQFF. The CDR3 nucleotides read TGTGCCAGCAGCAGGACTAGCGGGGGGGTGGTCGGGTATGAGCAGTTCTTC.

V gene TRBV6-5 combines with J gene TRBJ2-1; TRBD2 agrees at 12 bases. V was pared by 0 bases and J by 7 bases, with 7 bases of the junction left unmatched. The germline V gene has CDR1 MNHEY and CDR2 SVGAGI. The CDR3 consists of 17 residues. The chain's CDR3 is CASSYSILAGGGNEQFF. The CDR3 DNA reads TGTGCCAGCAGTTACTCGATCCTAGCGGGAGGGGGTAATGAGCAGTTCTTC.

The rearrangement uses TRBV5-1 and TRBJ2-1; D is possibly TRBD2 (6 bases). This CDR3 is 14 amino acids long. V was shortened by 9 bases and J by 6 bases, with 19 bases between the two germline ends. Germline loops: CDR1 SGHRS, CDR2 YFSETQ. The CDR3 here is CATRLGEERNEQFF. CDR3 DNA sequence: TGCGCCACCCGGTTAGGGGAGGAACGCAATGAGCAGTTCTTC.

This clonotype came up a few times. The chain has TRBV2 and TRBJ2-7, with D possibly being TRBD2 (6 bases). The CDR3 runs 14 residues. The ends were cut back, 2 bases at V and 5 bases at J, with 13 bases in the middle. The germline V gene has CDR1 SNHLY and CDR2 FYNNEI. The CDR3, as DNA: TGTGCCAGCAGTGAAAGTAACGGGAGAGACGAGCAGTACTTC. Residues: CASSESNGRDEQYF.

The chain links TRBV7-8 to TRBJ2-7; 8 bases are shared with TRBD2. The CDR3 covers 18 residues. Germline assignment: CDR1 SGHVS and CDR2 FQNEAQ. V was pared by 1 base and J by 3 bases, with 14 bases of the junction left unmatched. The CDR3 region is CASSLEGLGIAGYYEQYF. The CDR3 DNA sequence: TGTGCCAGCAGCTTAGAAGGGCTGGGAATAGCGGGATACTACGAGCAGTACTTC.

The rearrangement links TRBV6-4 to TRBJ2-3, with 9 bases identical to TRBD1. CDR3 length: 16 residues. Germline CDR1 and CDR2: MRHNA and SNTAGT. V was pared by 0 bases and J by 4 bases, with 5 bases of the junction left unmatched. The CDR3 protein is CASSDSKGQGSDTQYF. CDR3 bases: TGTGCCAGCAGTGACTCGAAGGGACAGGGCTCAGATACGCAGTATTTT.

In this sample, this clonotype turned up a few times. The chain couples TRBV7-6 to TRBJ2-1, with 9 bases aligning to TRBD2. Germline CDR1 and CDR2: SGHVS and FNYEAQ. CDR3 length equals 15 residues. J gave up 9 bases and V 2 bases, and 8 bases lay outside the gene matches. CDR3 protein: CASSLQTSGQSEQFF. Here the CDR3 DNA reads TGTGCCAGCAGCTTACAAACTAGCGGGCAAAGTGAGCAGTTCTTC.

In its sample, this clonotype was seen a few times. V and J are TRBV7-2 and TRBJ2-1; 9 bases fit TRBD2. Losses at the gene ends were 6 bases for V and 9 bases for J; bases not matched to a gene: 9. There are 14 residues in the CDR3. Germline V gives CDR1 SGHTA, CDR2 FQGNSA. The CDR3 bases are TGTGCCAGCAGTTTCCAAGCGGGAGGAGGTGAGCAGTTCTTC. This sequence encodes CASSFQAGGGEQFF.